This T cell receptor (beta chain) was recovered during a study of neurological immune-mediated disorders. Overall study: About 90% of the roughly 34 multiple sclerosis patients had relapsing-remitting disease; 3 had secondary progressive. Study-wide results and limits: HTLV-1-associated myelopathy showed the most TCR clonal expansion; multiple sclerosis the least, below healthy controls. None of the CDR3 amino acid sequences in expanded clones turned up in more than one subject, which points to private repertoires in all groups.

This CDR3 has 13 residues. Between the trimmed V and J ends, which lost 0 bases and 1 base, there was a span of 3 bases. CDR1 LGHNA and CDR2 YSLEER come from the germline V gene. It was by 5'RACE with 10-nucleotide random UMIs that the cDNA was made. TCRdb re-called the 5' RACE reads with MiXCR, one entry per CDR3 protein. The sample gives around 60,000 distinct CDR3 sequences, around 3.4% of which show up once; about 7% is in the top ten. This clonotype has more than one count but fewer than ten. Its cognate antigen is unknown. V is TRBV4-3 and J is TRBJ1-1; D is unresolved. The receptor was isolated from a woman in her fifties or sixties with multiple sclerosis. The specimen sequenced was PBMCs. The CDR3: CASSQDRNTEAFF. The CDR3 nucleotides read TGCGCCAGCAGCCAAGACAGGAACACTGAAGCTTTCTTT.